The 14 T cell receptor beta chains in this list originate from one sample, sequenced in a study of T cell responses to AZD1222 COVID-19 vaccine. TCRdb's copy holds only in-frame clones and misses some; the assay was immunoSEQ multiplex PCR. In the table there are about 110,000 clones, approximately 85% of which are singletons. The sample consisted of peripheral blood, taken on day 0 of AZD1222 vaccination. These receptor sequences come from an adult in good health.

The chain couples TRBV27 to TRBJ1-6; possibly TRBD1 for D (6 bases). CDR1 MNHEY and CDR2 SMNVEV come from the germline V gene (reference sequence). V was trimmed by 6 bases and J by 4 bases, leaving 28 bases between them. The CDR3 totals 20 residues. The CDR3 reads CASRSTGSRTINNYNSPLHF. Written as DNA, the CDR3 is TGTGCCAGCAGGTCAACAGGGTCCCGAACCATAAATAATTATAATTCACCCCTCCACTTT.

V usage is TRBV5-5 and J usage is TRBJ2-7; 9 bases fit TRBD2. This CDR3 spans 16 amino acids. V gave up 4 bases and J gave up 3 bases; unmatched junction bases: 11. CDR1 SGHKS and CDR2 YYEKEE come from the germline V gene (reference sequence). This CDR3 is CASSIGYGLALYEQYF. CDR3 in DNA: TGTGCCAGCAGCATTGGTTATGGACTAGCGCTCTACGAGCAGTACTTC.

The rearrangement links TRBV13 to TRBJ1-1; the match to TRBD1 covers 10 bases. Unmatched junction bases numbered 9, after V lost 5 bases and J lost 3 bases. Germline-derived CDR1 and CDR2 are PRHDT and FYEKMQ (reference sequence). The CDR3 is 16 residues long. The CDR3 protein is CASSARQGARDTEAFF. The CDR3, as DNA: TGTGCCAGCAGCGCTCGACAGGGGGCTAGGGACACTGAAGCTTTCTTT. Supplemented by reference TRBV13 and TRBJ1-1, the full variable domain reads AAGVIQSPRHLIKEKRETATLKCYPIPRHDTVYWYQQGPGQDPQFLISFYEKMQSDKGSIPDRFSAQQFSDYHSELNMSSLELGDSALYFCASSARQGARDTEAFFGQGTRLTVV.

The chain is built from TRBV7-2 and TRBJ2-2; no reliable D call. Germline V gene lookup returns CDR1 SGHTA and CDR2 FQGNSA. Trimming pared 5 bases from V and 5 bases from J, leaving 21 bases between. The CDR3 sequence is 17 residues long. In nucleotides, the CDR3 is TGTGCCAGCAGCCCCCCGGCCCCAGGCCCCCCGACCGGGGAGCTGTTTTTT. Amino acid sequence: CASSPPAPGPPTGELFF. The whole variable domain, filled in from reference TRBV7-2 and TRBJ2-2, reads GAGVSQSPSNKVTEKGKDVELRCDPISGHTALYWYRQSLGQGLEFLIYFQGNSAPDKSGLPSDRFSAERTGGSVSTLTIQRTQQEDSAVYLCASSPPAPGPPTGELFFGEGSRLTVL.

This clone was seen repeatedly, ten times or more. The rearrangement links TRBV2 to TRBJ2-7; D unresolved. Looked up from germline, CDR1 is SNHLY and CDR2 is FYNNEI. This CDR3 has 12 residues. V gave up 8 bases and J gave up 2 bases, with 10 bases separating them. The CDR3 loop reads CASGSRTYEQYF. CDR3 in DNA: TGTGCCAGCGGTTCAAGAACCTACGAGCAGTACTTC. Complete variable domain (other parts from reference TRBV2 and TRBJ2-7): EPEVTQTPSHQVTQMGQEVILRCVPISNHLYFYWYRQILGQKVEFLVSFYNNEISEKSEIFDDQFSVERPDGSNFTLKIRSTKLEDSAMYFCASGSRTYEQYFGPGTRLTVT.

J is TRBJ2-7 and V is TRBV6-1, with D maybe TRBD1 (7 bases). The germline V gene encodes CDR1 MNHNS and CDR2 SASEGT. Trimming stripped 0 bases from V and 2 bases from J, with 11 bases between. This CDR3 has 15 residues. DNA of the CDR3: TGTGCCAGCAGTGAAGCTCAGGGGGGACCCTACGAGCAGTACTTC. Translating it yields CASSEAQGGPYEQYF.

In its sample, this clone was seen a few times. The chain joins TRBV12-3 or TRBV12-4 to TRBJ1-2; D is unclear. The CDR3 runs 13 residues. The germline V and J ends were trimmed by 2 bases and 0 bases, with 4 bases remaining between them. CDR3: CASSLPPNYGYTF. The DNA of the CDR3 is TGTGCCAGCAGTTTACCCCCTAACTATGGCTACACCTTC.

The chain recombines TRBV19 with TRBJ1-5; 9 bases map to TRBD1. Trimming at V came to 6 bases and at J to 4 bases, leaving 4 bases not matched to a gene. Germline lookup yields CDR1 LNHDA and CDR2 SQIVND (reference sequence). The CDR3 totals 14 residues. The CDR3 coding sequence is TGTGCCAGTAGACAGGGGGCAAGTAATCAGCCCCAGCATTTT. Amino acids: CASRQGASNQPQHF. The full variable domain, in which reference TRBV19 and TRBJ1-5 provide the parts outside the CDR3, is DGGITQSPKYLFRKEGQNVTLSCEQNLNHDAMYWYRQDPGQGLRLIYYSQIVNDFQKGDIAEGYSVSREKKESFPLTVTSAQKNPTAFYLCASRQGASNQPQHFGDGTRLSIL.

This clone was detected only a few times. The genes are TRBV28 and TRBJ1-1; D uncertain. V was clipped by 4 bases and J by 6 bases, with 18 bases between them. Germline assignment: CDR1 MDHEN and CDR2 SYDVKM. The CDR3 covers 15 residues. CDR3 amino acids: CASSSSHRANPEAFF. The CDR3 region has the DNA TGTGCCAGCAGTTCTTCACACAGAGCTAATCCTGAAGCTTTCTTT. Full variable domain (outside the CDR3, taken from reference TRBV28 and TRBJ1-1): DVKVTQSSRYLVKRTGEKVFLECVQDMDHENMFWYRQDPGLGLRLIYFSYDVKMKEKGDIPEGYSVSREKKERFSLILESASTNQTSMYLCASSSSHRANPEAFFGQGTRLTVV.

This clone was counted a single time. The J gene is TRBJ2-1, the V gene TRBV5-1; D is unresolved. This CDR3 spans 14 amino acids. Germline lookup yields CDR1 SGHRS and CDR2 YFSETQ. With 1 base removed from V and 5 bases from J, the gap between germline ends came to 10 bases. The DNA for the CDR3 is TGCGCCAGCAGCTTGAACGGGCTTAACAATGAGCAGTTCTTC. Its protein is CASSLNGLNNEQFF.

The genes are TRBV18 and TRBJ2-2, with 13 nucleotides matching TRBD2. The CDR3 consists of 19 residues. J was trimmed by 4 bases and V by 5 bases; bases with no gene match: 13. Germline lookup yields CDR1 KGHSH and CDR2 LQKENI. CDR3 bases: TGTGCCAGCTCAACGGGACTAGCGGGAATTACGGGTGGCACCGGGGAGCTGTTTTTT. It encodes CASSTGLAGITGGTGELFF.

This chain's CDR3 is CASSLTGNTEAFF. For the CDR3, the DNA is TGTGCCAGCAGCTTGACAGGGAACACTGAAGCTTTCTTT. The chain combines TRBV5-6 with TRBJ1-1; tentative D call: TRBD1 (5 bases). Trimming shortened V by 1 base and J by 1 base, and 5 bases separated the two germline ends. CDR1 and CDR2 from the germline V gene are SGHDT and YYEEEE. The CDR3 has 13 amino acids.

This clone was recorded only once. The rearrangement joins TRBV9 to TRBJ2-1, with TRBD2 matching 7 bases. The CDR3 consists of 16 residues. In germline, CDR1 is SGDLS, CDR2 YYNGEE. Trimming took 0 bases from V and 8 from J; bases not matched to a gene: 11. In DNA form, the CDR3 reads TGTGCCAGCAGCGTAGCCCATTCGGGAGCGGGGTATGAGCAGTTCTTC. Translation: CASSVAHSGAGYEQFF.

The rearrangement uses TRBV18 and TRBJ2-1; D is unclear. Deletions cut 4 bases from V and 7 bases from J, with 11 bases between. The CDR3 loop spans 13 amino acids. In germline, CDR1 is KGHSH, CDR2 LQKENI. This CDR3 reads CASSLNGQNEQFF. The CDR3 DNA follows: TGTGCCAGCTCACTAAATGGTCAGAATGAGCAGTTCTTC.